The present T cell receptor beta chain was sequenced within a study of human T cells and chemical hapten exposure. Background on the study: There were per-sample TCR yield variations, arising mainly from small pooled library volume differences.

CDR1 is LGHNT, CDR2 FRNRAP, per germline. The CDR3 extends over 13 amino acids. The germline V and J ends were trimmed by 4 bases and 4 bases, with 8 bases remaining between them. One entry per CDR3 protein results from TCRdb running MiXCR on the RACE reads. The data hold about 82,000 distinct CDR3 sequences, with 6% to 8.5% observed a single time. To note about this clonotype: Its specificity is not known.

Findings and caveats of the study: High-frequency TCRs, those above 1 in 1000, stayed the same after DPC sensitization.

Time point meaning: patch test 2, 6 weeks after DPC sensitization. Documented treatment: therapeutic diphenylcyclopropenone sensitization with weekly scalp DPC. Unseparated into fractions, whole blood served as the source from which total RNA was extracted. This receptor was obtained from a woman younger than 45 with alopecia areata. Some clones in this sample may be carry-over from other donors' samples. Specimen: whole blood, collected in connection with sensitization to the hapten diphenylcyclopropenone (DPC). This rearrangement joins TRBV12-5 to TRBJ1-5; D is unresolved. DNA of the CDR3: TGTGCTAGTGGTTCCACTAATAATCAGCCCCAGCATTTT. Residues: CASGSTNNQPQHF. The full variable domain, with the rest looked up from reference TRBV12-5 and TRBJ1-5, is DARVTQTPRHKVTEMGQEVTMRCQPILGHNTVFWYRQTMMQGLELLAYFRNRAPLDDSGMPKDRFSAEMPDATLATLKIQPSEPRDSAVYFCASGSTNNQPQHFGDGTRLSIL.